These 9 T cell receptor beta chains originate from one sample sequenced in a study of CD8+ T cells in alopecia areata. Treatment of the sample: oral pan-JAK inhibitor, 5-10 mg twice daily. RNA was extracted and reverse transcribed into cDNA as the sequencing template. Produced via immunoSEQ multiplex PCR; TCRdb's table is partial and in-frame only. The sample shows 180,000 or so clones, around 51% of them seen only once. The specimen was CD8+ T cells sorted from blood, collected between weeks 51 and 52, from a patient treated with tofacitinib. All receptors derive from a human donor with alopecia areata.

This chain joins TRBV9 and TRBJ2-7; 10 positions match TRBD2. CDR3 length: 16 amino acids. Trimming cost V 4 bases and J 1 base; bases outside gene matches: 8. Germline lookup yields CDR1 SGDLS and CDR2 YYNGEE. The CDR3 sequence: CASSRGLAGVSYEQYF. CDR3 DNA sequence: TGTGCCAGCAGCCGTGGCCTAGCGGGGGTTTCCTACGAGCAGTACTTC. Drawing the rest from reference TRBV9 and TRBJ2-7, the complete variable domain is DSGVTQTPKHLITATGQRVTLRCSPRSGDLSVYWYQQSLDQGLQFLIQYYNGEERAKGNILERFSAQQFPDLHSELNLSSLELGDSALYFCASSRGLAGVSYEQYFGPGTRLTVT.

Regarding this clone: Other nucleotide sequences in the sample specify the same CDR3. The chain combines TRBV7-9 with TRBJ2-3, with D perhaps TRBD1 or TRBD2 (5 bases each). The CDR3 contains 14 residues. Deletions cut 2 bases from V and 3 bases from J, with 9 bases between. In germline, CDR1 is SEHNR, CDR2 FQNEAQ (reference sequence). CDR3 in amino acids: CASSLLRGTDTQYF. DNA of the CDR3: TGTGCCAGCAGCTTATTGAGGGGAACAGATACGCAGTATTTT.

The genes are TRBV6-5 and TRBJ2-7; D is perhaps TRBD1 (5 bases). With 2 bases removed from V and 7 bases from J, the gap between germline ends came to 12 bases. Germline V gene lookup returns CDR1 MNHEY and CDR2 SVGAGI. The CDR3 sequence is 13 residues long. Here the CDR3 reads CASSYQGPGEQYF. The DNA of the CDR3 is TGTGCCAGCAGTTACCAGGGTCCGGGTGAGCAGTACTTC.

This clone was seen only a few times. This sequence joins TRBV14 and TRBJ2-7; 9 bases match TRBD1. Germline loops: CDR1 SGHDN, CDR2 FVKESK. This CDR3 region has 14 residues. J was trimmed by 7 bases and V by 4 bases; bases with no gene match: 8. CDR3 sequence: CASSPAGQGGEQYF. The CDR3 nucleotides are TGTGCCAGCAGCCCAGCGGGACAGGGAGGAGAGCAGTACTTC.

The rearrangement uses TRBV6-5 and TRBJ2-6, with D possibly TRBD1 on 5 matching bases. V dropped 4 bases and J dropped 0 bases, with 10 bases sitting between them. The length of the CDR3 is 16 residues. The V gene's germline CDR1 is MNHEY and CDR2 SVGAGI. CDR3: CASSSDISSGANVLTF. The DNA for the CDR3 is TGTGCCAGCAGTTCGGACATCAGCTCTGGGGCCAACGTCCTGACTTTC.

This chain connects TRBV11-1 to TRBJ2-3, with D maybe TRBD1 (6 bases). V dropped 5 bases and J dropped 6 bases, with 9 bases sitting between them. The germline V gene has CDR1 SGHAT and CDR2 FQDESV (reference sequence). The CDR3 loop spans 12 amino acids. CDR3 amino acids: CASSPRGDTQYF. In nucleotides, the CDR3 is TGTGCCAGCAGCCCGAGGGGGGATACGCAGTATTTT.

The V gene is TRBV30, the J gene TRBJ1-1; 7 bases agree with TRBD1. Germline CDR1 and CDR2: GTSNPN and SVGIG (reference sequence). The J segment lost 0 bases and the V segment lost 2 bases, leaving 15 bases of the junction unmatched. This CDR3 spans 18 amino acids. CDR3 protein: CAWSPDREYDGMNTEAFF. CDR3 in DNA: TGTGCCTGGAGTCCCGACAGGGAATACGATGGGATGAACACTGAAGCTTTCTTT.

CDR3 sequence reads: CATSSGTVGNQPQHF. CDR3 DNA: TGTGCCACCAGCAGTGGGACGGTGGGCAATCAGCCCCAGCATTTT. The rearrangement links TRBV15 to TRBJ1-5; D may be TRBD1 (5 bases). V shed 3 bases and J shed 2 bases, with 11 bases lying between them. Germline-derived CDR1 and CDR2 are LNHNV and YYDKDF (reference sequence). This CDR3 has 15 residues. Variable domain in full (rest from reference TRBV15 and TRBJ1-5): DAMVIQNPRYQVTQFGKPVTLSCSQTLNHNVMYWYQQKSSQAPKLLFHYYDKDFNNEADTPDNFQSRRPNTSFCFLDIRSPGLGDTAMYLCATSSGTVGNQPQHFGDGTRLSIL.

This chain connects TRBV5-1 to TRBJ2-5; D remains unclear. Trimming left V 4 bases short and J 4 bases short, with 11 bases between. This CDR3 comprises 13 residues. Germline V lookup: CDR1 SGHRS, CDR2 YFSETQ. In DNA, the CDR3 is TGCGCCAGCAGCCTTTCGTGGGGAGAGACCCAGTACTTC. Protein: CASSLSWGETQYF.